The 29 T cell receptor beta chains given below trace back to one sample, sequenced in a study of cytomegalovirus exposure and HLA in healthy donors. Amplification used 60 Vbeta primers and 13 Jbeta primers. Sequencing was performed with immunoSEQ multiplex PCR; in TCRdb, only in-frame clones are kept and a portion is missing. The sample holds approximately 100,000 clones, roughly 70% seen once. Sequenced: PBMCs. Every receptor here comes from a man in his forties or fifties in good health and CMV-seronegative.

The V call is TRBV18, the J call TRBJ2-1; D may be TRBD2 (5 bases). Germline CDR1 is KGHSH and CDR2 is LQKENI. The CDR3 runs to 17 residues. V was cut by 0 bases and J by 6 bases, with 18 bases left in between. This CDR3 reads CASSPPSPAVNTNEQFF. CDR3 DNA sequence: TGTGCCAGCTCACCACCGTCTCCAGCGGTTAACACCAATGAGCAGTTCTTC.

This chain uses TRBV9 with TRBJ2-7; 7 bases fit TRBD1. Germline V CDR1 and CDR2: SGDLS, YYNGEE. V lost 0 bases to trimming and J lost 2 bases; unmatched junction nucleotides: 11. The CDR3 extends over 17 amino acids. CDR3 DNA sequence: TGTGCCAGCAGCGTAGCAAGCTCACAGGGGCTTCCCTACGAGCAGTACTTC. It yields the protein CASSVASSQGLPYEQYF.

In nucleotides, the CDR3 is TGTGCCAGCAATAGTAGGACAGGGTTACGGGATGGCTACACCTTC. It is translated as CASNSRTGLRDGYTF. The gene calls are TRBV27 and TRBJ1-2; 8 bases line up with TRBD1. The V and J ends lost 7 bases and 6 bases, in that order; junction bases with no gene match: 13. The germline V gene has CDR1 MNHEY and CDR2 SMNVEV (reference sequence). The length of the CDR3 is 15 residues.

This clone was found once. The junction departs from the called germline gene at one end, perhaps through a read error. This chain joins TRBV18 and TRBJ1-5; 8 bases agree with TRBD1. This CDR3 spans 14 amino acids. The V gene's germline CDR1 is KGHSH and CDR2 LQKENI. CDR3 DNA sequence: TGTGCCGGCTCCCCGACAGGGGACAGACAGCCCCAGCATTTT. The encoded protein is CAGSPTGDRQPQHF.

The chain is built from TRBV2 and TRBJ2-3; D uncertain. V shed 4 bases and J shed 2 bases, with 13 bases lying between them. The CDR3 is 15 residues long. Germline V gives CDR1 SNHLY, CDR2 FYNNEI. CDR3: CASSADRVTTDTQYF. CDR3 nucleotide sequence: TGTGCCAGCAGTGCCGACCGGGTTACCACAGATACGCAGTATTTT. Supplemented by reference TRBV2 and TRBJ2-3, the full variable domain reads EPEVTQTPSHQVTQMGQEVILRCVPISNHLYFYWYRQILGQKVEFLVSFYNNEISEKSEIFDDQFSVERPDGSNFTLKIRSTKLEDSAMYFCASSADRVTTDTQYFGPGTRLTVL.

V gene TRBV5-1 combines with J gene TRBJ2-1; the D gene is possibly TRBD2 (5 bases). Germline V gene data show CDR1 as SGHRS and CDR2 as YFSETQ. The CDR3 has 16 amino acids. The V end was cut by 4 bases, the J end by 8 bases, with 22 bases between. In DNA form, the CDR3 reads TGCGCCAGCAGCCAAGGTGGCAGAGGGTTTCGCTATGAGCAGTTCTTC. Protein sequence: CASSQGGRGFRYEQFF.

Turning to this clone: The sample carries other DNA sequences with the same CDR3. The chain is built from TRBV7-9 and TRBJ2-2; 9 bases line up with TRBD2. The ends lost 5 bases at V and 0 bases at J; junction bases unmatched: 10. CDR1 and CDR2 (germline): SEHNR, FQNEAQ (reference sequence). CDR3 size: 18 residues. The CDR3 sequence is CASSLLAGGRTNTGELFF. The DNA of the CDR3 is TGTGCCAGCAGCCTATTGGCGGGGGGGCGAACGAACACCGGGGAGCTGTTTTTT.

A few counts support this clone. An end of the junction differs from the germline gene, which may be a read error. The genes are TRBV2 and TRBJ1-5; no clear D gene. The CDR3 covers 11 residues. The germline V gene encodes CDR1 SNHLY and CDR2 FYNNEI. CDR3 loop: CASSVAAVTIF. CDR3 nucleotides: TGTGCCAGCAGTGTGGCGGCCGTTACTATTTTT.

The chain has TRBV6-1 and TRBJ1-2; the D gene is possibly TRBD1 (5 bases). Deletions cut 7 bases from V and 3 bases from J, with 12 bases between. Germline lookup yields CDR1 MNHNS and CDR2 SASEGT. This CDR3 contains 13 residues. The CDR3 sequence: CASMSDTYYGYTF. The CDR3 DNA is TGTGCCAGCATGTCGGACACCTACTATGGCTACACCTTC.

This chain links TRBV18 with TRBJ1-3; the match to TRBD1 covers 7 bases. CDR1 is KGHSH and CDR2 is LQKENI in the germline V gene. V shed 3 bases, J shed 4 bases, and the junction held 6 bases outside the gene matches. This CDR3 is 15 amino acids long. The CDR3 reads CASSPRQGPGNTIYF. In nucleotides, the CDR3 is TGTGCCAGCTCACCTAGACAGGGCCCGGGAAACACCATATATTTT.

The CDR3 protein is CASSMGAGEGNQPQHF. The CDR3 DNA is TGTGCCAGTAGTATGGGGGCCGGGGAGGGGAATCAGCCCCAGCATTTT. The chain carries TRBV19 and TRBJ1-5; a possible D gene is TRBD1 (6 bases). The CDR3 has 16 amino acids. Germline V gene sequence: CDR1 LNHDA, CDR2 SQIVND (reference sequence). Trimming left V 3 bases short and J 4 bases short, with 16 bases between.

The chain employs TRBV6-1 and TRBJ1-5; 9 positions match TRBD1. The germline V gene has CDR1 MNHNS and CDR2 SASEGT. The CDR3 totals 14 residues. After removal of 4 bases from V and 7 bases from J, the junction contained 5 bases not matched to a gene. The CDR3 protein is CASSGQGVGQPQHF. The CDR3 DNA reads TGTGCCAGCAGTGGACAGGGGGTTGGACAGCCCCAGCATTTT.

The J gene is TRBJ1-1, the V gene TRBV19; D is uncertain. V was shortened by 7 bases and J by 1 base, with 13 bases between the two germline ends. This CDR3 contains 14 residues. Germline lookup yields CDR1 LNHDA and CDR2 SQIVND (reference sequence). The CDR3 nucleotides are TGTGCCAGTAAGAGGAGGGTCTGGAACACTGAAGCTTTCTTT. It translates to CASKRRVWNTEAFF.

The chain links TRBV19 to TRBJ1-2; 8 bases are a match to TRBD1. The ends lost 3 bases at V and 5 bases at J; junction bases unmatched: 5. The germline V gene has CDR1 LNHDA and CDR2 SQIVND (reference sequence). This CDR3 region has 14 residues. The CDR3 here is CASSIGDRGYGYTF. CDR3 DNA: TGTGCCAGTAGTATCGGTGACAGGGGTTATGGCTACACCTTC.

This chain links TRBV9 with TRBJ1-4; 7 nucleotides match TRBD1. CDR3 length equals 15 residues. Germline V CDR1 and CDR2: SGDLS, YYNGEE. The V and J ends lost 4 bases and 2 bases, in that order; junction bases with no gene match: 5. Here the CDR3 DNA reads TGTGCCAGCAGCCCCCGAGGGGGCACTAATGAAAAACTGTTTTTT. Protein product: CASSPRGGTNEKLFF.

V is TRBV15 and J is TRBJ1-2, with D unclear. V was shortened by 3 bases and J by 4 bases, with 15 bases between the two germline ends. The CDR3 contains 15 residues. CDR1 and CDR2 (germline): LNHNV, YYDKDF (reference sequence). The CDR3 DNA follows: TGTGCCACCAGCAGGGAGTCCGGAGACTCCTATGGCTACACCTTC. This codes for CATSRESGDSYGYTF.

The chain links TRBV2 to TRBJ2-1; D might be TRBD2 (6 bases). V was shortened by 0 bases and J by 4 bases, with 10 bases between the two germline ends. The CDR3 consists of 15 residues. CDR1 and CDR2 (germline): SNHLY, FYNNEI. DNA of the CDR3: TGTGCCAGCAGTGAAGCCGGGACTTCGTACAATGAGCAGTTCTTC. Translation gives CASSEAGTSYNEQFF.

This chain connects TRBV5-4 to TRBJ2-5, with 10 bases that match TRBD1. The germline V gene has CDR1 SGHNT and CDR2 YYREEE (reference sequence). The CDR3 loop spans 15 amino acids. The V gene end was trimmed by 0 bases and the J gene end by 2 bases; junction bases not matched to a gene: 1. The CDR3 bases are TGTGCCAGCAGCTTGGCGGGACAGGGGCAAGAGACCCAGTACTTC. Protein sequence: CASSLAGQGQETQYF.

The V gene is TRBV10-1, the J gene TRBJ2-1; 7 bases are shared with TRBD1. The V segment lost 2 bases and the J segment 1 base; nucleotides outside the gene matches: 2. The CDR3 sequence is 15 residues long. CDR1 is WNHNN, CDR2 SYGVQD, per germline (reference sequence). The CDR3, as DNA: TGCGCCAGCAGTGAGGGCAGGGGGTCCTACAATGAGCAGTTCTTC. Protein sequence: CASSEGRGSYNEQFF.

V gene TRBV18 combines with J gene TRBJ2-3, with 9 bases lining up with TRBD1. V shed 3 bases and J 3 bases; nucleotides not matched to a gene: 4. Germline-derived CDR1 and CDR2 are KGHSH and LQKENI. This CDR3 contains 15 residues. The CDR3, as DNA: TGTGCCAGCTCACCGAATGGACAGGGGACAGATACGCAGTATTTT. It translates to CASSPNGQGTDTQYF.

This clone has just one count. Distinct nucleotide sequences in the sample also encode this CDR3. In DNA form, the CDR3 reads TGTGCCAGCAGCGGTAGCGGGAGGGCCAGTCGGGAGCTGTTTTTT. It is translated as CASSGSGRASRELFF. J is TRBJ2-2 and V is TRBV7-3, with 11 bases aligning to TRBD2. This CDR3 spans 15 amino acids. Germline V gene data show CDR1 as SGHTA and CDR2 as FQGTGA. The junction had 8 bases not matched to a gene; V was cut back by 5 bases and J by 9 bases. Looking up the rest from reference TRBV7-3 and TRBJ2-2 gives the full variable domain: GAGVSQTPSNKVTEKGKYVELRCDPISGHTALYWYRQSLGQGPEFLIYFQGTGAADDSGLPNDRFFAVRPEGSVSTLKIQRTERGDSAVYLCASSGSGRASRELFFGEGSRLTVL.

The gene calls are TRBV7-9 and TRBJ2-3; 16 nucleotides line up with TRBD2. The trim removed 4 bases at V and 3 bases at J, leaving 7 bases unmatched. In germline, CDR1 is SEHNR, CDR2 FQNEAQ (reference sequence). This CDR3 comprises 18 residues. The DNA of the CDR3 is TGTGCCAGCAGCTCGGGGACTAGCGGGAGGGCCTCAACAGATACGCAGTATTTT. This encodes CASSSGTSGRASTDTQYF.

The genes are TRBV6-5 and TRBJ1-2, with D unclear. Germline loops: CDR1 MNHEY, CDR2 SVGAGI. V lost 3 bases, J lost 2 bases, and 10 bases lay in between. CDR3 length: 14 amino acids. Here the CDR3 reads CASSYGGLNYGYTF. The DNA of the CDR3 is TGTGCCAGCAGTTATGGAGGGCTCAACTATGGCTACACCTTC.

This chain links TRBV5-1 with TRBJ2-5, with 8 positions matching TRBD1. The J call could be wrong; TRBJ2-7 is a better fit for the DNA end. This CDR3 has 13 residues. Germline V gene data show CDR1 as SGHRS and CDR2 as YFSETQ. CDR3 amino acids: CASSYLQGVEQYF. The DNA for the CDR3 is TGCGCCAGCAGCTACCTACAGGGGGTCGAGCAGTACTTC.

The chain carries TRBV5-1 and TRBJ1-2; 9 bases match TRBD1. The CDR3 spans 15 residues. The V and J ends lost 2 bases and 4 bases, in that order; junction bases with no gene match: 6. Germline CDR1 reads SGHRS; CDR2 reads YFSETQ. The CDR3 coding sequence is TGCGCCAGCAGCTTTATTTCGACAGGGGGCTATGGCTACACCTTC. It translates to CASSFISTGGYGYTF.

The chain is built from TRBV7-3 and TRBJ2-2, with 12 bases lining up with TRBD2. CDR3 length: 17 amino acids. Germline CDR1 and CDR2: SGHTA and FQGTGA. V gave up 0 bases and J gave up 5 bases; unmatched junction bases: 4. The CDR3 nucleotides are TGTGCCAGCAGCTTAACAGGACTAGCGGGAAGTACCGGGGAGCTGTTTTTT. Encoded protein: CASSLTGLAGSTGELFF.

This clone has only one observation. The chain joins TRBV4-2 to TRBJ2-1; D remains unclear. The ends were cut back, 6 bases at V and 7 bases at J, with 13 bases in the middle. CDR3 length equals 13 residues. CDR1 is LGHNA and CDR2 is YNFKEQ in the germline V gene. The CDR3, as DNA: TGTGCCAGCAGTCCCACTACTAAAAATGAGCAGTTCTTC. Translated, it gives CASSPTTKNEQFF.

The chain combines TRBV6-5 with TRBJ2-3; a weak D match, TRBD2 (5 bases). The germline V gene encodes CDR1 MNHEY and CDR2 SVGAGI. Trimming stripped 5 bases from V and 0 bases from J, with 12 bases between. The CDR3 covers 15 residues. CDR3 residues: CASSQGLKSTDTQYF. Here the CDR3 DNA reads TGTGCCAGCAGTCAAGGACTCAAAAGCACAGATACGCAGTATTTT.

The rearrangement joins TRBV7-8 to TRBJ1-4, with D unresolved. The germline V and J ends were trimmed by 1 base and 10 bases, with 10 bases remaining between them. Germline V lookup: CDR1 SGHVS, CDR2 FQNEAQ. The CDR3 length is 13 residues. This chain's CDR3 is CASSLVGERKLFF. CDR3 bases: TGTGCCAGCAGCTTAGTTGGGGAGCGAAAACTGTTTTTT.